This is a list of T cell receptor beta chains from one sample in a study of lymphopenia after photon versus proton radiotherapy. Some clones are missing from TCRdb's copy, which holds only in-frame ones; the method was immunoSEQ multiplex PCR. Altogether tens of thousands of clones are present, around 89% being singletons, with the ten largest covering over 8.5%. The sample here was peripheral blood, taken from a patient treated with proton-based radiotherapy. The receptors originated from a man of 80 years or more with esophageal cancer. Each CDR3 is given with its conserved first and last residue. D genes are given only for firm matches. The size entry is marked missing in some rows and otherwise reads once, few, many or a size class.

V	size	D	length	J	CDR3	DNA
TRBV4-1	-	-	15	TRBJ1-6	CASSLGSRGVSPLHF	TGCGCCAGCAGCCTCGGGTCACGGGGTGTTTCACCCCTCCACTTT
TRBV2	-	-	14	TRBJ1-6	CASSVQVAGSPLHF	TGTGCCAGCAGTGTTCAGGTCGCTGGTTCACCCCTCCACTTT
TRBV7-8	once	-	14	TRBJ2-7	CASTGQWGMDEQYF	TGTGCCAGCACCGGACAGTGGGGAATGGACGAGCAGTACTTC
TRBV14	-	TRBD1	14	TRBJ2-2	CASSQLQGAGELFF	TGTGCCAGCAGCCAACTCCAGGGGGCCGGGGAGCTGTTTTTT
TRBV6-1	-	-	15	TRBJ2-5	CASSEARPGKETQYF	TGTGCCAGCAGTGAAGCGCGGCCGGGGAAAGAGACCCAGTACTTC
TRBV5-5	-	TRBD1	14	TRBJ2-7	CASSLGQGESEQYF	TGTGCCAGCAGCTTGGGGCAGGGGGAGAGTGAGCAGTACTTC
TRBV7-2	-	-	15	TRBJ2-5	CASRKDGGHWETQYF	TGTGCCAGCAGAAAAGACGGGGGGCATTGGGAGACCCAGTACTTC
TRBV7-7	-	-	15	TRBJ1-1	CASSPIPGANTEAFF	TGTGCCAGCAGCCCCATTCCGGGAGCTAACACTGAAGCTTTCTTT
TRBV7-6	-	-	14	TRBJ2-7	CASSLQGSFYEQYF	TGTGCCAGCAGCTTACAGGGATCATTTTACGAGCAGTACTTC
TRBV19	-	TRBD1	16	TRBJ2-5	CASSISTGGVKETQYF	TGTGCCAGTAGTATCTCGACAGGGGGCGTGAAAGAGACCCAGTACTTC
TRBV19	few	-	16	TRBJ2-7	CASSMSGADSSYEQYF	TGTGCCAGTAGTATGAGTGGAGCAGATTCCTCCTACGAGCAGTACTTC
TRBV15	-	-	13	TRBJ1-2	CATSIGNNYGYTF	TGTGCCACCAGCATTGGTAACAACTATGGCTACACCTTC
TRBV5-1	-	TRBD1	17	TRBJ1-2	CASSPAGGGAPDYGYTF	TGCGCCAGCAGCCCGGCCGGAGGGGGCGCCCCGGACTATGGCTACACCTTC
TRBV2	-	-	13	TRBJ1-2	CASSFSLGDGYTF	TGTGCCAGCAGTTTCTCCCTAGGCGATGGCTACACCTTC
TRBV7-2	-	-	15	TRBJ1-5	CASSLGHRGNQPQHF	TGTGCCAGCAGCTTAGGACACAGGGGCAATCAGCCCCAGCATTTT
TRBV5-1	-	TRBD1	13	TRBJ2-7	CASSAQGAIEQYF	TGCGCCAGCAGCGCACAGGGGGCGATCGAGCAGTACTTC
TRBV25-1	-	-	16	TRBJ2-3	CASSGYASTSTDTQYF	TGTGCCAGCAGTGGGTACGCGTCGACTAGCACAGATACGCAGTATTTT
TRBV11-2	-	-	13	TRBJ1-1	CASSTARNTEAFF	TGTGCCAGCAGCACCGCTCGGAACACTGAAGCTTTCTTT
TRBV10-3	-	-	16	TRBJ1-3	CAISESTVSFGNTIYF	TGTGCCATCAGTGAGTCGACAGTAAGCTTTGGAAACACCATATATTTT
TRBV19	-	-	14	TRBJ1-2	CASSSIGTLSGYTF	TGTGCCAGTAGTTCGATCGGGACATTGTCCGGCTACACCTTC
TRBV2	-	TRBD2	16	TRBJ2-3	CASRNRLAGGADTQYF	TGTGCCAGCAGGAACCGACTAGCGGGGGGGGCAGATACGCAGTATTTT
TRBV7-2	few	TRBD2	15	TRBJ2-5	CASSRPGGTQETQYF	TGTGCCAGCAGCCGACCCGGGGGGACTCAAGAGACCCAGTACTTC
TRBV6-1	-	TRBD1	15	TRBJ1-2	CASNLPRGQTDGYTF	TGTGCCAGCAACCTACCAAGGGGACAGACGGATGGCTACACCTTC
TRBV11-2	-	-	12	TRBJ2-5	CASSLVRETQYF	TGTGCCAGCAGCTTGGTCCGGGAGACCCAGTACTTC
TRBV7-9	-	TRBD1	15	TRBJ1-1	CASSRDRSGHTEAFF	TGTGCCAGCAGCCGGGACAGGTCGGGGCACACTGAAGCTTTCTTT
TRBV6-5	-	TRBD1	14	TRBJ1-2	CASSQRDRDRGYTF	TGTGCCAGCAGTCAAAGGGACAGGGATCGTGGCTACACCTTC
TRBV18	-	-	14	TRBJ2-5	CASSLPLEQETQYF	TGTGCCAGCTCACTACCCCTAGAGCAAGAGACCCAGTACTTC
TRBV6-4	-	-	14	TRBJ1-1	CASSDSSRGTEAFF	TGTGCCAGCAGTGACTCAAGCCGCGGCACTGAAGCTTTCTTT
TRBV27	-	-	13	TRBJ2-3	CASSHSPTDTQYF	TGTGCCAGCAGCCACAGCCCCACAGATACGCAGTATTTT
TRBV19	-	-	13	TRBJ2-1	CASSIGGYNEQFF	TGTGCCAGTAGTATCGGGGGTTACAATGAGCAGTTCTTC
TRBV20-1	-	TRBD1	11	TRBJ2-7	CSARDSYEQYF	TGCAGTGCCAGGGACAGCTACGAGCAGTACTTC
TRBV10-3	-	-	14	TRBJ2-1	CAISERSLRNEQFF	TGTGCCATCAGTGAGCGTTCGCTTCGGAATGAGCAGTTCTTC
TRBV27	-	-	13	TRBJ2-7	CASSLKAWGEQYF	TGTGCCAGCAGTTTAAAGGCTTGGGGCGAGCAGTACTTC
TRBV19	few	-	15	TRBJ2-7	CASSTQGSRFYEQYF	TGTGCCAGTAGTACCCAGGGAAGCCGATTCTACGAGCAGTACTTC
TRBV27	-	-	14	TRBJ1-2	CASSLSTLGYGYTF	TGTGCCAGCAGTTTATCAACCCTCGGGTATGGCTACACCTTC
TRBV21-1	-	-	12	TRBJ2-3	CASSKPTDTQYF	TGTGCCAGCAGCAAACCAACAGATACGCAGTATTTT
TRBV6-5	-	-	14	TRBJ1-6	CASSSVVRNSPLHF	TGTGCCAGCAGTTCCGTTGTGCGTAATTCACCCCTCCACTTT
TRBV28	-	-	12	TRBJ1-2	CASSLRGGGYTF	TGTGCCAGCAGTCTACGAGGGGGAGGCTACACCTTC
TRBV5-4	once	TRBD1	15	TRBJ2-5	CASSFWGRGQREQYF	TGTGCCAGCAGCTTTTGGGGCAGGGGGCAACGGGAGCAGTACTTC
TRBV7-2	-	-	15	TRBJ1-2	CASSLDLRGQYGYTF	TGTGCCAGCAGCTTAGACCTCAGGGGTCAGTATGGCTACACCTTC
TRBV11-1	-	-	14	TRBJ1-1	CASSLGAEGTEAFF	TGTGCCAGCAGCTTAGGGGCTGAGGGCACTGAAGCTTTCTTT
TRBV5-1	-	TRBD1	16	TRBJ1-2	CASSLGASQGLYGYTF	TGCGCCAGCAGCTTGGGCGCTTCACAGGGGCTCTATGGCTACACCTTC
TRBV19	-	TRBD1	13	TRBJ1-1	CASAGQVGTEAFF	TGTGCCAGCGCGGGACAGGTGGGCACTGAAGCTTTCTTT
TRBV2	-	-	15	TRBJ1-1	CASSEIGGGDTEAFF	TGTGCCAGCAGTGAAATTGGAGGGGGGGACACTGAAGCTTTCTTT
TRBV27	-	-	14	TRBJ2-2	CASSLEGWAGELFF	TGTGCCAGCAGTTTAGAGGGATGGGCGGGGGAGCTGTTTTTT
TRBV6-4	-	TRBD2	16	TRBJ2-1	CASSEDGTSGGNEQFF	TGTGCCAGCAGTGAAGACGGGACTAGCGGGGGGAATGAGCAGTTCTTC
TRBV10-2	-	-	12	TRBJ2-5	CASSGGLETQYF	TGCGCCAGCAGTGGGGGACTGGAGACCCAGTACTTC
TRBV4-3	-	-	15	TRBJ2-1	CASSQDLQGHDEQFF	TGCGCCAGCAGCCAAGATTTGCAGGGCCACGATGAGCAGTTCTTC
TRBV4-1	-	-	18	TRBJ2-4	CASSQPGGQNLAKNIQYF	TGCGCCAGCAGCCAACCTGGCGGACAAAACTTAGCCAAAAACATTCAGTACTTC
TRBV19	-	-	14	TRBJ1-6	CASSRSGNNSPLHF	TGTGCCAGTAGTAGGTCAGGGAATAATTCACCCCTCCACTTT
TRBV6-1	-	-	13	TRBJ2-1	CASSGKHGNEQFF	TGTGCCAGCAGTGGAAAGCATGGTAATGAGCAGTTCTTC
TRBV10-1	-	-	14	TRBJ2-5	CASSESGNQETQYF	TGCGCCAGCAGTGAGTCCGGCAACCAAGAGACCCAGTACTTC
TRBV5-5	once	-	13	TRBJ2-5	CASSLYGKETQYF	TGTGCCAGCAGCTTGTACGGGAAAGAGACCCAGTACTTC
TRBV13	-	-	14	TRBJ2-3	CASSFTTTGDTQYF	TGTGCCAGCAGCTTTACCACGACGGGGGATACGCAGTATTTT
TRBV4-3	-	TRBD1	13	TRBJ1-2	CASSQRQGGGYTF	TGCGCCAGCAGCCAAAGACAGGGTGGAGGCTACACCTTC
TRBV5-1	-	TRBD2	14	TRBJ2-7	CASSLYSGSYEQYF	TGCGCCAGCAGCTTGTATAGCGGGAGCTACGAGCAGTACTTC
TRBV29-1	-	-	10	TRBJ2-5	CSVSWETQYF	TGCAGCGTGTCGTGGGAGACCCAGTACTTC
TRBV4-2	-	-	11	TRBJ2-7	CASSPGNEQYF	TGTGCCAGCAGCCCGGGCAACGAGCAGTACTTC
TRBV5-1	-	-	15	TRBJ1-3	CASSIQGSSGNTIYF	TGCGCCAGCAGCATTCAGGGGAGCTCTGGAAACACCATATATTTT